The 28 T cell receptor beta chains reported below all come from one sample, sequenced in a study of STAT5B mutations in CD4+ large granular lymphocyte leukemia. Clones were read by immunoSEQ multiplex PCR, and TCRdb kept only the in-frame ones, dropping some. The table shows about 34,000 clones, with approximately 89% occurring only once. The sequencing input was CD4+ T cells from blood buffy coats. The receptors come from a human donor in good health.

This clone was detected only once. The chain recombines TRBV29-1 with TRBJ2-7; a possible D gene is TRBD2 (5 bases). V was trimmed by 4 bases and J by 7 bases, leaving 17 bases between them. The CDR3 has 13 amino acids. Germline V gene sequence: CDR1 SQVTM, CDR2 ANQGSEA. The CDR3, as DNA: TGCAGCGTTGCGCTGAGAGGGCTCCGGGAGCAGTACTTC. Translating it yields CSVALRGLREQYF.

The V call is TRBV10-3, the J call TRBJ2-3; TRBD1 agrees at 8 bases. The CDR3 has 14 amino acids. Germline assignment: CDR1 ENHRY and CDR2 SYGVKD. The junction had 3 bases not matched to a gene; V was cut back by 6 bases and J by 1 base. CDR3 residues: CAISPGQGTDTQYF. The CDR3 DNA is TGTGCCATCAGCCCGGGACAGGGCACAGATACGCAGTATTTT.

This chain connects TRBV11-2 to TRBJ2-5; 10 bases align to TRBD2. The J call is doubtful: the DNA matches TRBJ2-7 better. The CDR3 is 15 amino acids. Germline V gives CDR1 SGHAT, CDR2 FQNNGV. The CDR3: CASSFSTSGNYEQYF. The CDR3 DNA reads TGTGCCAGCAGCTTTTCTACTAGCGGGAACTACGAGCAGTACTTC.

In this sample, this clone turned up once. Compared with germline, one end of the junction differs, possibly owing to a read error. The chain joins TRBV7-7 to TRBJ2-1; TRBD2 aligns across 8 bases. Germline lookup yields CDR1 SSHAT and CDR2 FNYEAQ (reference sequence). The CDR3 runs 17 residues. Here the CDR3 reads CASSLDGGRPPYNEQFF. The DNA for the CDR3 is TGTGCTAGCAGCTTAGATGGCGGGAGGCCCCCTTACAATGAGCAGTTCTTC.

V gene TRBV11-3 combines with J gene TRBJ2-3, with D perhaps given as TRBD1 or TRBD2 (5 bases each). CDR3 size: 15 residues. Per the germline V gene, CDR1 is SGHNT and CDR2 is YENEEA. V lost 0 bases and J lost 5, with 12 bases in between. The CDR3 protein is CASSLEGPIGDTQYF. CDR3 DNA sequence: TGTGCCAGCAGCTTAGAGGGACCTATAGGAGATACGCAGTATTTT.

CDR3 sequence reads: CASSERSGYSGNTIYF. Here the CDR3 DNA reads TGTGCCAGCAGTGAAAGGTCGGGTTACTCTGGAAACACCATATATTTT. The rearrangement joins TRBV6-1 to TRBJ1-3; no clear D gene. Between the trimmed V and J ends, which lost 2 bases and 0 bases, there was a span of 11 bases. The germline V gene has CDR1 MNHNS and CDR2 SASEGT. This CDR3 contains 16 residues.

This clone was seen a handful of times. The chain recombines TRBV5-8 with TRBJ1-1; D not resolved. CDR3 size: 16 residues. V was clipped by 2 bases and J by 11 bases, with 25 bases between them. Germline CDR1 reads SGHTS; CDR2 reads YDEGEE. CDR3 amino acids: CASSFLRTGMTHWAFF. DNA of the CDR3: TGTGCCAGCAGCTTCCTCCGTACGGGGATGACACACTGGGCTTTCTTT.

The rearrangement uses TRBV19 and TRBJ1-5, with D possibly being TRBD1 (5 bases). The germline gives CDR1 LNHDA, CDR2 SQIVND (reference sequence). The V gene lost 7 bases and the J gene lost 5 bases, with 15 bases spanning the gap. This CDR3 spans 14 amino acids. CDR3 sequence reads: CASTGIRADQPQHF. CDR3 DNA: TGTGCCAGTACAGGGATTCGGGCTGATCAGCCCCAGCATTTT.

This clone was seen a handful of times. This chain uses TRBV11-2 with TRBJ1-2, with a tentative D call TRBD1 (6 bases). V lost 4 bases, J lost 5 bases, and 11 bases lay in between. CDR3 size: 13 residues. The germline V gene has CDR1 SGHAT and CDR2 FQNNGV. The CDR3 region is CASSYGGAYGYTF. CDR3 in DNA: TGTGCCAGCAGCTATGGGGGGGCATATGGCTACACCTTC.

The chain is built from TRBV7-2 and TRBJ2-3, with a possible D match to TRBD1 (6 bases). V lost 5 bases, J lost 5 bases, and 17 bases lay in between. Germline CDR1 reads SGHTA; CDR2 reads FQGNSA. This CDR3 is built from 15 residues. This chain's CDR3 is CASSRGIQGRDTQYF. The CDR3 bases are TGTGCCAGCAGCCGGGGAATACAGGGAAGAGATACGCAGTATTTT.

The chain is built from TRBV11-2 and TRBJ1-1; weak D call: TRBD1 (5 bases). The V gene lost 3 bases and the J gene lost 2 bases, with 16 bases spanning the gap. Per the germline V gene, CDR1 is SGHAT and CDR2 is FQNNGV. The CDR3 runs 16 residues. CDR3 in DNA: TGTGCCAGCAGCTTTGGTCGGGGCTACGGCAACACTGAAGCTTTCTTT. Encoded protein: CASSFGRGYGNTEAFF.

This chain connects TRBV6-4 to TRBJ2-3, with TRBD2 identical over 11 bases. Germline values: CDR1 MRHNA, CDR2 SNTAGT. CDR3 length: 15 amino acids. Unmatched junction bases numbered 0, after V lost 0 bases and J lost 4 bases. Here the CDR3 DNA reads TGTGCCAGCAGTGACTCTAGCGGGGGGGCAGATACGCAGTATTTT. Translation gives CASSDSSGGADTQYF.

The rearrangement joins TRBV5-4 to TRBJ1-2; 11 bases fit TRBD1. The trim removed 3 bases at V and 3 bases at J, leaving 4 bases unmatched. This CDR3 has 15 amino acids. Germline CDR1 and CDR2: SGHNT and YYREEE (reference sequence). CDR3 DNA sequence: TGTGCCAGCAGCTCCGGGGACAGGGGGTACTATGGCTACACCTTC. It translates to CASSSGDRGYYGYTF. Full variable domain (remainder filled in from reference TRBV5-4 and TRBJ1-2): ETGVTQSPTHLIKTRGQQVTLRCSSQSGHNTVSWYQQALGQGPQFIFQYYREEENGRGNFPPRFSGLQFPNYSSELNVNALELDDSALYLCASSSGDRGYYGYTFGSGTRLTVV.

The CDR3 nucleotides read TGCGCCAGCAGCTGGGACCCGACAGACTACGAGCAGTACTTC. This translates into CASSWDPTDYEQYF. The J gene is TRBJ2-7, the V gene TRBV5-1; TRBD1 or TRBD2 may be the D gene (5 bases each). V was trimmed by 3 bases and J by 3 bases, leaving 13 bases between them. There are 14 residues in the CDR3. Germline CDR1 reads SGHRS; CDR2 reads YFSETQ. Drawing the rest from reference TRBV5-1 and TRBJ2-7, the complete variable domain is KAGVTQTPRYLIKTRGQQVTLSCSPISGHRSVSWYQQTPGQGLQFLFEYFSETQRNKGNFPGRFSGRQFSNSRSEMNVSTLELGDSALYLCASSWDPTDYEQYFGPGTRLTVT.

This clone was observed once. This chain joins TRBV4-1 and TRBJ2-3; D is perhaps TRBD2 (6 bases). The V end was cut by 2 bases, the J end by 2 bases, with 11 bases between. Germline CDR1 reads MGHRA; CDR2 reads YSYEKL. CDR3 length: 15 amino acids. The CDR3 DNA follows: TGCGCCAGCAGCCAAATGGGACTGCACACAGATACGCAGTATTTT. This codes for CASSQMGLHTDTQYF.

This chain links TRBV9 with TRBJ2-2; no clear D gene. CDR3 size: 13 residues. V lost 5 bases to trimming and J lost 1 base, with 6 bases between them. Germline CDR1 reads SGDLS; CDR2 reads YYNGEE. CDR3 residues: CASRQKNTGELFF. As DNA, the CDR3 is TGTGCCAGCAGACAGAAGAACACCGGGGAGCTGTTTTTT.

The chain's CDR3 is CASSQGPQSSGANVLTF. The DNA of the CDR3 is TGCGCCAGCAGCCAAGGGCCCCAGAGCTCTGGGGCCAACGTCCTGACTTTC. This chain links TRBV4-1 with TRBJ2-6; no reliable D call. Trimming stripped 1 base from V and 0 bases from J, with 10 bases between. The CDR3 is 17 amino acids. Germline V gives CDR1 MGHRA, CDR2 YSYEKL.

V and J are TRBV11-3 and TRBJ1-4; possibly TRBD1 for D (5 bases). The CDR3 totals 16 residues. Trimming removed 1 base at V and 5 bases at J, with 14 bases between. In germline, CDR1 is SGHNT, CDR2 YENEEA. CDR3 amino acids: CASSLAPGTENEKLFF. CDR3 DNA sequence: TGTGCCAGCAGCTTAGCTCCAGGGACGGAGAATGAAAAACTGTTTTTT.

The chain recombines TRBV6-5 with TRBJ1-2; D is ambiguous. The length of the CDR3 is 14 residues. V was cut by 0 bases and J by 2 bases, with 7 bases left in between. The germline V gene has CDR1 MNHEY and CDR2 SVGAGI. The CDR3 sequence: CASSYSSVNYGYTF. For the CDR3, the DNA is TGTGCCAGCAGTTACTCCTCTGTCAACTATGGCTACACCTTC.

This chain joins TRBV6-5 and TRBJ2-5; TRBD2 is a possible D gene (7 bases). The CDR3 has 14 residues. Germline V gene data show CDR1 as MNHEY and CDR2 as SVGAGI. V was cut by 0 bases and J by 9 bases, with 14 bases left in between. The CDR3 DNA follows: TGTGCCAGCAGTTACTCGGGGGACTACAGGGCCCAGTACTTC. Translated, it gives CASSYSGDYRAQYF.

This rearrangement joins TRBV7-2 to TRBJ1-6, with no clear D. V was shortened by 5 bases and J by 7 bases, with 15 bases between the two germline ends. This CDR3 contains 15 residues. CDR1 and CDR2 (germline): SGHTA, FQGNSA. The CDR3: CASSPTAPPNSPLHF. Written as DNA, the CDR3 is TGTGCCAGCAGCCCAACAGCTCCACCGAATTCACCCCTCCACTTT.

The rearrangement links TRBV29-1 to TRBJ1-1; 9 nucleotides line up with TRBD1. Germline V gene lookup returns CDR1 SQVTM and CDR2 ANQGSEA. The CDR3 contains 13 residues. With 7 bases clipped from V and 5 bases from J, the junction kept 8 bases outside the gene matches. The CDR3 nucleotides are TGCAGCGGCCGGACAGGGGCGTGGACTGAAGCTTTCTTT. Amino acids: CSGRTGAWTEAFF.

The V gene is TRBV27, the J gene TRBJ2-1, with D unresolved. Per the germline V gene, CDR1 is MNHEY and CDR2 is SMNVEV (reference sequence). This CDR3 comprises 12 residues. The ends were cut back, 6 bases at V and 7 bases at J, with 10 bases in the middle. The CDR3 is CASRPNGNEQFF. CDR3 DNA sequence: TGTGCCAGCAGACCCAATGGGAATGAGCAGTTCTTC.

V and J are TRBV27 and TRBJ2-7, with 10 bases aligning to TRBD1. The germline CDR1 and CDR2 sequences are MNHEY and SMNVEV (reference sequence). Trimming cost V 3 bases and J 5 bases; bases outside gene matches: 7. The CDR3 has 15 residues. CDR3 coding DNA: TGTGCCAGCAGTTTTGGAGGGACAGGGGACCACGAGCAGTACTTC. Its translation: CASSFGGTGDHEQYF.

The chain has TRBV7-3 and TRBJ2-1; 8 bases are a match to TRBD2. The CDR3 consists of 13 residues. Germline V lookup: CDR1 SGHTA, CDR2 FQGTGA. Trimming took 5 bases from V and 12 from J; bases not matched to a gene: 9. CDR3 sequence reads: CASSGSGGLGQFF. For the CDR3, the DNA is TGTGCCAGCAGCGGGTCGGGAGGGCTGGGGCAGTTCTTC.

The chain links TRBV11-2 to TRBJ2-3; 10 positions match TRBD2. CDR1 SGHAT and CDR2 FQNNGV come from the germline V gene. J gave up 0 bases and V 4 bases, and 10 bases lay outside the gene matches. This CDR3 has 18 amino acids. The CDR3 sequence is CASSSPGLAGESTDTQYF. Here the CDR3 DNA reads TGTGCCAGCAGCTCCCCGGGGCTAGCGGGGGAAAGCACAGATACGCAGTATTTT. The entire variable domain, with the rest obtained from reference TRBV11-2 and TRBJ2-3, is as follows: EAGVAQSPRYKIIEKRQSVAFWCNPISGHATLYWYQQILGQGPKLLIQFQNNGVVDDSQLPKDRFSAERLKGVDSTLKIQPAKLEDSAVYLCASSSPGLAGESTDTQYFGPGTRLTVL.

This chain connects TRBV4-3 to TRBJ2-7; 14 nucleotides line up with TRBD2. The CDR3 extends over 21 amino acids. V lost 2 bases and J lost 5; bases outside the gene matches: 20. CDR1 and CDR2 from the germline V gene are LGHNA and YSLEER. The CDR3 DNA reads TGCGCCAGCAGCCAATTTCTGGACTCAGGGACTAGCGGGAGCCCATGGGACGAGCAGTACTTC. It is translated as CASSQFLDSGTSGSPWDEQYF.

The count of this clone is one. It is unclear where the CDR3 begins or ends on the DNA, so no DNA is shown, and the CDR3 is as TCRdb lists it. The chain employs TRBV7-7 and TRBJ2-1; no check of the table's D call, TRBD2, against the DNA was made. Germline V gene data show CDR1 as SSHAT and CDR2 as FNYEAQ (reference sequence). The CDR3 spans 10 amino acids, including both terminal residues. The CDR3 sequence is CATYSCEQFF.